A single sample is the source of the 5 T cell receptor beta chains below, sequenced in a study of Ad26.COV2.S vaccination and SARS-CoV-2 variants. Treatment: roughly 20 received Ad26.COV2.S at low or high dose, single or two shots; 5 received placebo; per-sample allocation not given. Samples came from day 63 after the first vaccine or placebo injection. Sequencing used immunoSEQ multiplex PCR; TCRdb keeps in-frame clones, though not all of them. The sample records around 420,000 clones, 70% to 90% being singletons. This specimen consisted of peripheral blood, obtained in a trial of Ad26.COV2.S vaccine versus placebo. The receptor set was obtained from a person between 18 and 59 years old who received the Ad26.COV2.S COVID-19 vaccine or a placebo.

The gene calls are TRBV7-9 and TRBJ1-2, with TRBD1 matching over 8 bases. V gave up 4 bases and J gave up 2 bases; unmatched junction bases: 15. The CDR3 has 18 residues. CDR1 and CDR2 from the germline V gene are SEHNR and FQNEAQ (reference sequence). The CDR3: CASSSRADRERGNYGYTF. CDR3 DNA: TGTGCCAGCAGCTCCCGCGCGGACAGGGAGAGGGGCAACTATGGCTACACCTTC. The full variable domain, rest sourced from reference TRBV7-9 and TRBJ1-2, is DTGVSQNPRHKITKRGQNVTFRCDPISEHNRLYWYRQTLGQGPEFLTYFQNEAQLEKSRLLSDRFSAERPKGSFSTLEIQRTEQGDSAMYLCASSSRADRERGNYGYTFGSGTRLTVV.

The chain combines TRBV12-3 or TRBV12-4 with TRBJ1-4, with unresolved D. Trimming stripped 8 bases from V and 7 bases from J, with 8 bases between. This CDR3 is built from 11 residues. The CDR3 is CASGEGEKLFF. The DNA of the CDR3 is TGTGCCAGCGGGGAGGGTGAAAAACTGTTTTTT.

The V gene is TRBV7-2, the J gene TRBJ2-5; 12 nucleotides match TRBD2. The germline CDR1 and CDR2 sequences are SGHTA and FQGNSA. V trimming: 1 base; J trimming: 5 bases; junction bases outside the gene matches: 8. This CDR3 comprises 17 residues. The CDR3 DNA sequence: TGTGCCAGCAGCTTAGGAGCTAGCGGGGGGGCGGTGGAGACCCAGTACTTC. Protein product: CASSLGASGGAVETQYF.

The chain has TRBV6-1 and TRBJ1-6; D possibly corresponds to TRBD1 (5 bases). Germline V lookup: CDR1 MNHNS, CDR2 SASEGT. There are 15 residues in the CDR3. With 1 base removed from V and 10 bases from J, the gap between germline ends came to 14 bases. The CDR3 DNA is TGTGCCAGCAGTGAAGGGGTAGGGGAAGAGTCACCCCTCCACTTT. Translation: CASSEGVGEESPLHF.

The CDR3 region is CASSQAERGRHAQYF. CDR3 bases: TGCGCCAGCAGCCAAGCTGAAAGGGGGCGTCATGCGCAGTATTTT. The chain uses TRBV4-3 and TRBJ2-3, with TRBD1 matching 7 bases. From germline, CDR1 is LGHNA and CDR2 YSLEER. With 1 base clipped from V and 10 bases from J, the junction kept 11 bases outside the gene matches. The CDR3 consists of 15 residues.